The clone carrying this TCR beta chain was seen once. What it binds is not known. This record comes from a study of graft-versus-host responses after intestinal transplantation. In the study overall: Following induction with anti-thymocyte globulin, all recipients were given tacrolimus and steroids for about 3 years.

Profiling relied on immunoSEQ multiplex PCR, and the TCRdb table lists in-frame clones only, not all of them. This table holds around 96,000 clones, roughly 90% found once. Study-wide points: Recipient marrow showed GvH clones, some seen first in ileum or blood.

The clonotype comes from a human patient who received an intestinal transplant, so some T cells may come from the graft donor. The source was PBMCs, collected just under 460 days after intestinal transplant.

CDR3 nucleotide sequence: TGTGCCAGCAGCCAAGCCGTAGGGCAGCCCCAGCATTTT. Its translation is CASSQAVGQPQHF. The chain is built from TRBV4-2 and TRBJ1-5, with D unresolved. Looked up from germline, CDR1 is LGHNA and CDR2 is YNFKEQ. There are 13 residues in the CDR3. V was cut by 1 base and J by 7 bases, with 8 bases left in between.